Following are 10 T cell receptor beta chains from one sample sequenced in a study of shared clonotypes between healthy human individuals. Clones were sequenced by immunoSEQ multiplex PCR, and TCRdb holds only the in-frame ones, with some missing. The sample has approximately 2,200,000 clones, approximately 94% seen once; the top ten hold more than 1.5%. Naive CD8 cells lacked CD45RO, underwent positive selection for CCR7 and left out terminally differentiated effector memory CD45RA+ cells. Sequenced sample: naive CD8+ T cells from PBMCs. Receptors were obtained from a man between 18 and 35 years old in good health. Some clones in this sample may be carry-over from other donors' samples.

This chain joins TRBV7-9 and TRBJ2-7; tentative D call: TRBD1 (7 bases). CDR1 is SEHNR and CDR2 is FQNEAQ in the germline V gene (reference sequence). V was clipped by 5 bases and J by 2 bases, with 22 bases between them. This CDR3 region has 17 residues. CDR3 sequence reads: CASSHRSWQGGTYEQYF. In DNA form, the CDR3 reads TGTGCCAGCAGCCACAGGAGCTGGCAGGGGGGTACCTACGAGCAGTACTTC.

The chain combines TRBV11-3 with TRBJ2-7; D remains unclear. Germline V lookup: CDR1 SGHNT, CDR2 YENEEA. Trimming stripped 7 bases from V and 0 bases from J, with 7 bases between. CDR3 size: 12 residues. The CDR3 loop reads CASKYSSYEQYF. In nucleotides, the CDR3 is TGTGCCAGCAAATACAGCTCCTACGAGCAGTACTTC.

The V call is TRBV13, the J call TRBJ2-3; perhaps TRBD2 as D (6 bases). CDR3 size: 14 residues. With 3 bases removed from V and 0 bases from J, the gap between germline ends came to 7 bases. Germline V CDR1 and CDR2: PRHDT, FYEKMQ (reference sequence). CDR3 residues: CASSLSGSTDTQYF. In nucleotides, the CDR3 is TGTGCCAGCAGCTTGAGCGGGAGCACAGATACGCAGTATTTT. The full variable domain, in which reference TRBV13 and TRBJ2-3 provide the parts outside the CDR3, is AAGVIQSPRHLIKEKRETATLKCYPIPRHDTVYWYQQGPGQDPQFLISFYEKMQSDKGSIPDRFSAQQFSDYHSELNMSSLELGDSALYFCASSLSGSTDTQYFGPGTRLTVL.

The chain recombines TRBV6-5 with TRBJ1-1, with D possibly matching TRBD1 (5 bases). The ends were cut back, 2 bases at V and 5 bases at J, with 18 bases in the middle. CDR3 length equals 16 residues. The germline V gene encodes CDR1 MNHEY and CDR2 SVGAGI. CDR3 loop: CASSYTPIGRGTEAFF. CDR3 coding DNA: TGTGCCAGCAGTTACACACCTATCGGGCGGGGGACTGAAGCTTTCTTT.

The rearrangement uses TRBV5-4 and TRBJ2-1; D perhaps matches TRBD2 (6 bases). This CDR3 spans 14 amino acids. Germline V gene lookup returns CDR1 SGHNT and CDR2 YYREEE (reference sequence). With 3 bases removed from V and 3 bases from J, the gap between germline ends came to 10 bases. This CDR3 is CASSSDYLYNEQFF. CDR3 in DNA: TGTGCCAGCAGCTCGGACTACCTCTACAATGAGCAGTTCTTC.

The chain couples TRBV7-3 to TRBJ2-3, with D perhaps being TRBD1 or TRBD2 (6 bases each). Germline CDR1 and CDR2: SGHTA and FQGTGA. The CDR3 length is 14 residues. Trimming took 5 bases from V and 4 from J, leaving 13 bases between them. Here the CDR3 reads CASSKQGGADTQYF. The CDR3 DNA sequence: TGTGCCAGCAGCAAACAGGGAGGAGCAGATACGCAGTATTTT.

The chain carries TRBV5-1 and TRBJ1-1; 7 positions agree with TRBD1. The germline V gene has CDR1 SGHRS and CDR2 YFSETQ. The CDR3 is made up of 17 amino acids. J gave up 0 bases and V 0 bases, and 8 bases lay outside the gene matches. This chain's CDR3 is CASSLAPTGRLNTEAFF. The CDR3, as DNA: TGCGCCAGCAGCTTGGCCCCGACAGGGAGGTTGAACACTGAAGCTTTCTTT.

The chain carries TRBV11-2 and TRBJ2-1; 9 nucleotides align to TRBD2. Germline loops: CDR1 SGHAT, CDR2 FQNNGV. V lost 1 base to trimming and J lost 5 bases; unmatched junction nucleotides: 6. The CDR3 contains 16 residues. The CDR3 DNA reads as TGTGCCAGCAGCTTAGGAGTGCGGGAGGGCCACAATGAGCAGTTCTTC. The encoded protein is CASSLGVREGHNEQFF.

The chain uses TRBV5-1 and TRBJ2-7; perhaps TRBD2 as D (6 bases). This CDR3 contains 15 residues. Germline CDR1 SGHRS, CDR2 YFSETQ. V lost 0 bases and J 0 bases, leaving 10 bases between the germline ends. The CDR3 is CASSLVGGVSYEQYF. CDR3 DNA: TGCGCCAGCAGCTTGGTTGGCGGGGTCTCCTACGAGCAGTACTTC.

This clone was detected only once. This rearrangement joins TRBV6-5 to TRBJ1-6; 10 bases map to TRBD1. Trimming removed 6 bases from V and 7 bases from J; junction bases left unmatched: 3. CDR3 length equals 14 residues. The germline V gene encodes CDR1 MNHEY and CDR2 SVGAGI. CDR3 nucleotides: TGTGCCAGCAGGGCGGGACAGGGGAATTCACCCCTCCACTTT. Translation: CASRAGQGNSPLHF.